The 28 T cell receptor beta chains below all came from one sample that was sequenced in a study of T cells in Graves' hyperthyroidism and ophthalmopathy. Regions amplified from RNA transcripts were the TCR beta CDR3 regions. The HTBI primer set was used in a first-round RT-PCR of the TCR CDR3. Each CDR3 protein is one row after TCRdb ran MiXCR on the multiplex PCR reads. The repertoire consists of 500,000 or so distinct CDR3 sequences, with under 20% occurring once and the leading ten covering 17%. The sample consisted of blood. These receptors were collected from a woman between 18 and 29 years old with Graves' ophthalmopathy.

A note on this clonotype: The conserved closing phenylalanine or tryptophan is absent in this CDR3, likely reflecting a read error. V gene TRBV30 combines with J gene TRBJ2-7, with 9 bases matching TRBD2. The CDR3 consists of 16 residues. V shed 0 bases, J shed 2 bases, and the junction held 8 bases outside the gene matches. Germline V gives CDR1 GTSNPN, CDR2 SVGIG (reference sequence). The CDR3 DNA sequence: TGTGCCTGGAGTGTACCTAGCGGGGTGGGCCCCTACGAGCAGTACTGC. It translates to CAWSVPSGVGPYEQYC.

This clonotype was seen ten or more times. The chain has TRBV28 and TRBJ2-1; 9 bases map to TRBD2. Germline assignment: CDR1 MDHEN and CDR2 SYDVKM. The CDR3 sequence is 14 residues long. Germline trimming cut 5 bases from V and 6 bases from J; bases unmatched to any gene: 5. CDR3 nucleotides: TGTGCCAGCAGTCCCCGACTAGCGGCCAATGAGCAGTTCTTC. Amino acids: CASSPRLAANEQFF.

This clonotype was recorded at least ten times. This sequence joins TRBV20-1 and TRBJ2-1, with D unclear. CDR1 is DFQATT and CDR2 is SNEGSKA in the germline V gene (reference sequence). V dropped 0 bases and J dropped 0 bases, with 9 bases sitting between them. CDR3 length equals 15 residues. In DNA form, the CDR3 reads TGCAGTGCTAGAGATTACGGGCTCTCCTACAATGAGCAGTTCTTC. As protein: CSARDYGLSYNEQFF.

This clonotype was observed at least ten times. The rearrangement uses TRBV11-2 and TRBJ2-1, with D possibly matching TRBD2 (5 bases). Germline V gene lookup returns CDR1 SGHAT and CDR2 FQNNGV. This CDR3 region has 16 residues. V dropped 4 bases and J dropped 4 bases, with 17 bases sitting between them. This CDR3 reads CASSSLLEARYNEQFF. As DNA, the CDR3 is TGTGCCAGCAGCTCATTATTGGAGGCTCGGTACAATGAGCAGTTCTTC.

CDR3 nucleotides: TGTGCCAGCAGCCCAAGAATCGTCAACTCTGGAAACACCATATATTTT. The encoded protein is CASSPRIVNSGNTIYF. The V gene is TRBV7-2, the J gene TRBJ1-3, with D unclear. Germline V lookup: CDR1 SGHTA, CDR2 FQGNSA. Trimming pared 5 bases from V and 0 bases from J, leaving 14 bases between. This CDR3 comprises 16 residues.

This clonotype was detected many times. This rearrangement joins TRBV30 to TRBJ2-2, with D possibly being TRBD2 (6 bases). Germline assignment: CDR1 GTSNPN and CDR2 SVGIG (reference sequence). This CDR3 region has 15 residues. V gave up 2 bases and J gave up 3 bases, with 13 bases separating them. CDR3 sequence: CAWSLGTYYTGELFF. Written as DNA, the CDR3 is TGTGCCTGGAGTTTAGGGACTTACTACACCGGGGAGCTGTTTTTT.

This clonotype appeared many times. This sequence joins TRBV7-8 and TRBJ1-4; D gene unclear. V was trimmed by 3 bases and J by 5 bases, leaving 13 bases between them. CDR1 and CDR2 from the germline V gene are SGHVS and FQNEAQ. This CDR3 is built from 15 residues. This CDR3 is CASSFSAAPNEKLFF. DNA of the CDR3: TGTGCCAGCAGCTTTTCGGCAGCTCCGAATGAAAAACTGTTTTTT.

This clonotype was seen repeatedly, ten times or more. This chain links TRBV7-2 with TRBJ2-3, with a weak D call TRBD2 (6 bases). The ends were cut back, 2 bases at V and 4 bases at J, with 13 bases in the middle. The CDR3 is made up of 15 amino acids. From germline, CDR1 is SGHTA and CDR2 FQGNSA. In DNA form, the CDR3 reads TGTGCCAGCAGCTTAACGGGAGAGACCCCAGATACGCAGTATTTT. Translating it yields CASSLTGETPDTQYF.

This clonotype has a count of ten or more. This chain uses TRBV7-2 with TRBJ1-1; 8 bases agree with TRBD1. The length of the CDR3 is 15 residues. With 4 bases clipped from V and 3 bases from J, the junction kept 7 bases outside the gene matches. CDR1 and CDR2 (germline): SGHTA, FQGNSA. The CDR3 DNA sequence: TGTGCCAGCAGCTCCGAGACAGGGGCGGACACTGAAGCTTTCTTT. This translates into CASSSETGADTEAFF.

This clonotype was seen many times. The CDR3 coding sequence is TGTGCCAGCAGCCGACAGGGAGGGAACTATGGCTACACCTTC. Translating it yields CASSRQGGNYGYTF. The rearrangement links TRBV2 to TRBJ1-2; 7 bases are shared with TRBD1. Germline-derived CDR1 and CDR2 are SNHLY and FYNNEI. The CDR3 has 14 amino acids. Germline trimming cut 6 bases from V and 2 bases from J; bases unmatched to any gene: 6.

This clonotype came up many times. This rearrangement joins TRBV11-2 to TRBJ2-1; 9 nucleotides line up with TRBD2. Germline CDR1 is SGHAT and CDR2 is FQNNGV. This CDR3 region has 16 residues. V was clipped by 1 base and J by 2 bases; unmatched bases: 3. The CDR3 here is CASSLAAGGPYNEQFF. The CDR3 nucleotides are TGTGCCAGCAGCTTAGCGGCGGGAGGGCCCTACAATGAGCAGTTCTTC.

The chain uses TRBV20-1 and TRBJ2-1; 12 bases agree with TRBD2. The length of the CDR3 is 14 residues. V was clipped by 6 bases and J by 9 bases; unmatched bases: 9. CDR1 and CDR2 (germline): DFQATT, SNEGSKA (reference sequence). The CDR3 protein is CSALRTSGVTEQFF. The CDR3 nucleotides are TGCAGTGCACTTCGGACTAGCGGGGTGACTGAGCAGTTCTTC.

This clonotype appeared many times. The V and J genes are TRBV6-1 and TRBJ1-1, with no clear D. Germline CDR1 reads MNHNS; CDR2 reads SASEGT. Trimming removed 5 bases at V and 3 bases at J, with 10 bases between. The CDR3 runs 13 residues. CDR3 sequence: CASSPPADTEAFF. The CDR3 coding sequence is TGTGCCAGCAGTCCTCCTGCGGACACTGAAGCTTTCTTT.

This clonotype was counted ten times or more. The chain couples TRBV7-2 to TRBJ2-7; tentative D call: TRBD2 (5 bases). Trimming took 7 bases from V and 0 from J, leaving 19 bases between them. CDR3 length: 16 residues. From germline, CDR1 is SGHTA and CDR2 FQGNSA. CDR3 sequence (DNA): TGTGCCAGCACCAGAGGGCCCGCAGGCCCCTCCTACGAGCAGTACTTC. Its protein is CASTRGPAGPSYEQYF.

This clonotype was observed at least ten times. This sequence joins TRBV29-1 and TRBJ2-3, with no clear D. The germline V and J ends were trimmed by 3 bases and 1 base, with 11 bases remaining between them. CDR3 size: 14 residues. Germline CDR1 and CDR2: SQVTM and ANQGSEA. The CDR3 loop reads CSVDSQFGTDTQYF. In DNA, the CDR3 is TGCAGCGTTGATTCCCAGTTTGGCACAGATACGCAGTATTTT.

The rearrangement joins TRBV9 to TRBJ1-5; D is ambiguous. This CDR3 region has 15 residues. Germline CDR1 reads SGDLS; CDR2 reads YYNGEE. Trimming removed 0 bases at V and 0 bases at J, with 7 bases between. CDR3 amino acids: CASSVAGISNQPQHF. The CDR3 coding sequence is TGTGCCAGCAGCGTAGCCGGAATTAGCAATCAGCCCCAGCATTTT.

The chain uses TRBV6-2 or TRBV6-3 and TRBJ1-2; D remains ambiguous. With 2 bases removed from V and 2 bases from J, the gap between germline ends came to 9 bases. CDR1 and CDR2 (germline): MNHEY, SVGEGT. This CDR3 comprises 14 residues. The CDR3 protein is CASSYRSVNYGYTF. CDR3 nucleotides: TGTGCCAGCAGTTACCGGTCCGTAAACTATGGCTACACCTTC.

This clonotype was seen many times. V is TRBV11-2 and J is TRBJ1-2, with a weak D call TRBD1 (6 bases). CDR3 size: 16 residues. With 1 base removed from V and 8 bases from J, the gap between germline ends came to 20 bases. Germline V lookup: CDR1 SGHAT, CDR2 FQNNGV. CDR3 sequence: CASSLVFGGAVEGYTF. The CDR3 DNA is TGTGCCAGCAGCTTAGTGTTTGGGGGCGCTGTTGAAGGCTACACCTTC.

There are many counts of this clonotype. The rearrangement joins TRBV28 to TRBJ2-1; 8 bases align to TRBD1. CDR1 and CDR2 (germline): MDHEN, SYDVKM. The CDR3 contains 14 residues. The V segment lost 6 bases and the J segment 3 bases; nucleotides outside the gene matches: 4. CDR3 in DNA: TGTGCCAGCAGCTCTGGACAGGGCTACAATGAGCAGTTCTTC. Its translation is CASSSGQGYNEQFF.

This clonotype was picked up a small number of times. V and J are TRBV9 and TRBJ2-3; 10 bases fit TRBD1. Per the germline V gene, CDR1 is SGDLS and CDR2 is YYNGEE. The length of the CDR3 is 15 residues. V lost 3 bases and J lost 2; bases outside the gene matches: 3. The CDR3 protein is CASSGQGAITDTQYF. The DNA of the CDR3 is TGTGCCAGCAGCGGACAGGGGGCCATCACAGATACGCAGTATTTT.

This clonotype has a count of ten or more. The chain recombines TRBV3-1 with TRBJ1-5, with TRBD1 identical over 7 bases. The CDR3 has 14 amino acids. The germline CDR1 and CDR2 sequences are LGHDT and YNNKEL (reference sequence). V dropped 7 bases and J dropped 4; count of bases not matched to a gene: 7. Here the CDR3 reads CASTDWTGNQPQHF. The CDR3 coding sequence is TGTGCCAGCACTGACTGGACAGGTAATCAGCCCCAGCATTTT.

This clonotype was seen ten or more times. The chain joins TRBV28 to TRBJ2-7; no clear D gene. There are 11 residues in the CDR3. Germline V gene lookup returns CDR1 MDHEN and CDR2 SYDVKM. The V end lost 2 bases, the J end lost 6 bases, and 5 bases lay between the germline ends. The CDR3 region is CASSLRFEQYF. CDR3 nucleotide sequence: TGTGCCAGCAGTTTAAGGTTCGAGCAGTACTTC.

This chain links TRBV10-3 with TRBJ2-2; the match to TRBD2 covers 11 bases. The length of the CDR3 is 16 residues. V was pared by 5 bases and J by 0 bases, with 2 bases of the junction left unmatched. The germline V gene has CDR1 ENHRY and CDR2 SYGVKD. The CDR3 nucleotides read TGTGCCATCAGTCCGGGACTAGCGGCGAACACCGGGGAGCTGTTTTTT. Translated, it gives CAISPGLAANTGELFF.

This clonotype showed up many times. The CDR3 coding sequence is TGTGCCAGCAGCTCCCCAGGAGAGCGTGGAGATACGCAGTATTTT. Translation gives CASSSPGERGDTQYF. The rearrangement joins TRBV7-2 to TRBJ2-3, with D unclear. The CDR3 covers 15 residues. Germline V gene sequence: CDR1 SGHTA, CDR2 FQGNSA. Trimming cost V 4 bases and J 5 bases, with 16 bases left between them.

This clonotype was seen ten or more times. The chain carries TRBV24-1 and TRBJ2-1; D possibly corresponds to TRBD1 (6 bases). V dropped 2 bases and J dropped 0 bases, with 16 bases sitting between them. The CDR3 has 18 amino acids. Germline V gene lookup returns CDR1 KGHDR and CDR2 SFDVKD. The chain's CDR3 is CATSDSLNRDGSYNEQFF. As DNA, the CDR3 is TGTGCCACCAGTGATTCCCTTAACAGGGACGGCTCCTACAATGAGCAGTTCTTC.

Ten or more counts support this clonotype. The rearrangement uses TRBV9 and TRBJ2-1; D gene ambiguous. V was clipped by 0 bases and J by 5 bases, with 6 bases between them. Germline V gene lookup returns CDR1 SGDLS and CDR2 YYNGEE. The length of the CDR3 is 13 residues. CDR3 region: CASSVGFNNEQFF. The CDR3, as DNA: TGTGCCAGCAGCGTAGGTTTCAACAATGAGCAGTTCTTC.

V and J are TRBV20-1 and TRBJ1-4; no definite D call. Germline CDR1 and CDR2: DFQATT and SNEGSKA (reference sequence). The CDR3 has 15 residues. V dropped 0 bases and J dropped 7 bases, with 15 bases sitting between them. The CDR3 nucleotides read TGCAGTGCTAGAGATCTCGCCGTCGTGGGTGAAAAACTGTTTTTT. Translating gives CSARDLAVVGEKLFF.

This clonotype was detected ten times or more. The chain is built from TRBV12-3 or TRBV12-4 and TRBJ2-1, with 9 bases matching TRBD1. The CDR3 is 15 residues long. V lost 5 bases to trimming and J lost 7 bases; unmatched junction nucleotides: 9. CDR3 bases: TGTGCCAGCAGTCCGATCGGGACAGGGAGTAATGAGCAGTTCTTC. Its translation: CASSPIGTGSNEQFF.